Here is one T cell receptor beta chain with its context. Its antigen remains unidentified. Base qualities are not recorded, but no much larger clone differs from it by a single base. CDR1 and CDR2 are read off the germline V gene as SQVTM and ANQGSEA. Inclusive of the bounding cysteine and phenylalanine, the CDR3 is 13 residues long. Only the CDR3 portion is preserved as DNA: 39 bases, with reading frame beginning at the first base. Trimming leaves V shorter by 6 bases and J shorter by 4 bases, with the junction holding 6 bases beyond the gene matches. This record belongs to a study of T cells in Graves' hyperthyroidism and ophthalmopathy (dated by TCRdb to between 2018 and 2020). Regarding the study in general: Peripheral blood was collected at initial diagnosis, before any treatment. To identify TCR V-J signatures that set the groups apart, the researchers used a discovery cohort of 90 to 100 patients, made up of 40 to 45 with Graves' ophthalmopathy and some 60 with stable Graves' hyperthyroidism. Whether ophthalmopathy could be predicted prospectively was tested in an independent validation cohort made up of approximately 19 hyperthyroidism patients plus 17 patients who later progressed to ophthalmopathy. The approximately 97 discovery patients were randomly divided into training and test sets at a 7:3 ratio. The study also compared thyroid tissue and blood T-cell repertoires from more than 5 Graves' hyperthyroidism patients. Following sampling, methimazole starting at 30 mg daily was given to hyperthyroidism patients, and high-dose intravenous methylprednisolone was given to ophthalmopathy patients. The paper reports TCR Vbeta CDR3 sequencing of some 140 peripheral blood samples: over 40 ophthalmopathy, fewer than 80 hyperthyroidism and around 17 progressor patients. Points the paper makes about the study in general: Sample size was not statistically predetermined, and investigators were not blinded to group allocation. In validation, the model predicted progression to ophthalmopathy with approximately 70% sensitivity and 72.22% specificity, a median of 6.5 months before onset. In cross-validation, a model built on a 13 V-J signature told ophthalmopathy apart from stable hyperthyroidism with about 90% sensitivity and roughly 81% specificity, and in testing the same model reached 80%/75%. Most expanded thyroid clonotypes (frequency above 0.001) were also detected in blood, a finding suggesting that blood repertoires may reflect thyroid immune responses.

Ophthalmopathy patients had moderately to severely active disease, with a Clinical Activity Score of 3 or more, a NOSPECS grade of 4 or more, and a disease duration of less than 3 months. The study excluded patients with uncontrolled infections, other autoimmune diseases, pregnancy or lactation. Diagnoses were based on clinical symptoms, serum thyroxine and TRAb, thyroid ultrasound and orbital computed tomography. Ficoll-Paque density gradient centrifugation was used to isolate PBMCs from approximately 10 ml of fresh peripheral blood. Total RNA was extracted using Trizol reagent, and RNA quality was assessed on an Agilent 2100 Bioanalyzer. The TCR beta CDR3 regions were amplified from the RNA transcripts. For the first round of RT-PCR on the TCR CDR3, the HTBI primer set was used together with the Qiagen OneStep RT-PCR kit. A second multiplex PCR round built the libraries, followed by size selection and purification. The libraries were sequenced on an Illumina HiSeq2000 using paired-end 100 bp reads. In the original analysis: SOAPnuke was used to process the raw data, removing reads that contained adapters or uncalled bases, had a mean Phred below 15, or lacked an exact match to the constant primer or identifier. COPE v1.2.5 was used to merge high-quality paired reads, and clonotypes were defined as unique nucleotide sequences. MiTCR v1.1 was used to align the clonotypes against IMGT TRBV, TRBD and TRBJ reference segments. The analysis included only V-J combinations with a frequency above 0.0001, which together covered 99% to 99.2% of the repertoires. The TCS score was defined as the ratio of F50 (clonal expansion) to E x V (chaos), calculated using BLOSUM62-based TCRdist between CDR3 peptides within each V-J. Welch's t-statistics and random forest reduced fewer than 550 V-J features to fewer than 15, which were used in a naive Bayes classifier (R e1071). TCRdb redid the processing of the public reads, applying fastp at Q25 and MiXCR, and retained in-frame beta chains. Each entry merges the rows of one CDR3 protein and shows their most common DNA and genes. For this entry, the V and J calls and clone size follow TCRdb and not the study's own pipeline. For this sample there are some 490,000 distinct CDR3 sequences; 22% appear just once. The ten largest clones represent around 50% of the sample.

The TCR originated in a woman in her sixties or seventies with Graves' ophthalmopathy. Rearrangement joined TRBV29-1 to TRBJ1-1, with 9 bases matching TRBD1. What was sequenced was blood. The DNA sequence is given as TGCAGCGTCGGCTCGACAGGGGGCACTGAAGCTTTCTTT. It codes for CSVGSTGGTEAFF.